The 3 T cell receptor beta chains below come from one sample, sequenced in a study of blood T cell repertoires in COVID-19. Measured with immunoSEQ multiplex PCR; TCRdb has only the in-frame clones, and not every one. The table includes a few hundred thousand clones, about 90% detected once. The sequencing input was PBMCs or T cells enriched from blood (not recorded which). These receptors all come from a woman aged 18 to 35 with acute COVID-19.

The CDR3 DNA sequence: TGTGCCATTGGGACTAGCGGGTTCACAGATACGCAGTATTTT. This sequence encodes CAIGTSGFTDTQYF. This chain uses TRBV10-3 with TRBJ2-3; 12 nucleotides agree with TRBD2. CDR1 is ENHRY, CDR2 SYGVKD, per germline. The CDR3 contains 14 residues. V lost 9 bases to trimming and J lost 2 bases; unmatched junction nucleotides: 3.

Comments on this clone: This sample includes further DNA sequences coding for the same CDR3. This sequence joins TRBV7-3 and TRBJ1-2; TRBD1 agrees at 8 bases. The V segment lost 3 bases and the J segment 4 bases; nucleotides outside the gene matches: 4. This CDR3 has 14 residues. The germline CDR1 and CDR2 sequences are SGHTA and FQGTGA. Here the CDR3 DNA reads TGTGCCAGCAGCTTGACAGGGGTCGGCTATGGCTACACCTTC. Its protein is CASSLTGVGYGYTF.

The chain carries TRBV28 and TRBJ1-5; D unresolved. The CDR3 extends over 15 amino acids. Germline V gene sequence: CDR1 MDHEN, CDR2 SYDVKM. Between the trimmed V and J ends, which lost 1 base and 1 base, there was a span of 8 bases. This CDR3 is CASSLSVVSNQPQHF. DNA of the CDR3: TGTGCCAGCAGTTTATCGGTCGTAAGCAATCAGCCCCAGCATTTT.